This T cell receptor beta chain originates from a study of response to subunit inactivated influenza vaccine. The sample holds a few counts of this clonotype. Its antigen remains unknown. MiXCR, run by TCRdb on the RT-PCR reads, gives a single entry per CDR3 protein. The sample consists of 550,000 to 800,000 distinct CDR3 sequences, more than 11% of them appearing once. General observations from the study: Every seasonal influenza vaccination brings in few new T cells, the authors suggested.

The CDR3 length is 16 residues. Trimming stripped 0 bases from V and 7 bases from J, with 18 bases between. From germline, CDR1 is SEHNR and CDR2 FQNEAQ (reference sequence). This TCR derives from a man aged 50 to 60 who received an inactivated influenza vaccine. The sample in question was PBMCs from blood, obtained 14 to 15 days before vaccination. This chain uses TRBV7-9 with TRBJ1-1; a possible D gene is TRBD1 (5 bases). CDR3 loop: CASSLAGGLRTSEAFF. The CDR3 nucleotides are TGTGCCAGCAGCTTAGCTGGGGGTCTCAGAACGAGTGAAGCTTTCTTT.